The source of this T cell receptor (beta chain) is a study of T cells in Graves' hyperthyroidism and ophthalmopathy. Using RNA transcripts as the source, TCR beta CDR3 regions were amplified. The HTBI primer set served for first-round RT-PCR of the TCR CDR3. TCRdb independently ran MiXCR on the multiplex PCR reads; one entry per CDR3 protein. The data show some 350,000 distinct CDR3 sequences, 20% to 30% seen once. Trimming cost V 4 bases and J 7 bases; bases outside gene matches: 9. Germline V gene sequence: CDR1 SEHNR, CDR2 FQNEAQ (reference sequence). The CDR3 consists of 16 residues. The specimen sequenced was blood. The V gene is TRBV7-9, the J gene TRBJ2-7; 14 nucleotides agree with TRBD2. The TCR sequence derives from a man aged 45-65 years with Graves' hyperthyroidism. The CDR3 coding sequence is TGTGCCAGCAGCTCGTCGGGACTAGCGGGAGATCGTGAGCAGTACTTC. Protein: CASSSSGLAGDREQYF.